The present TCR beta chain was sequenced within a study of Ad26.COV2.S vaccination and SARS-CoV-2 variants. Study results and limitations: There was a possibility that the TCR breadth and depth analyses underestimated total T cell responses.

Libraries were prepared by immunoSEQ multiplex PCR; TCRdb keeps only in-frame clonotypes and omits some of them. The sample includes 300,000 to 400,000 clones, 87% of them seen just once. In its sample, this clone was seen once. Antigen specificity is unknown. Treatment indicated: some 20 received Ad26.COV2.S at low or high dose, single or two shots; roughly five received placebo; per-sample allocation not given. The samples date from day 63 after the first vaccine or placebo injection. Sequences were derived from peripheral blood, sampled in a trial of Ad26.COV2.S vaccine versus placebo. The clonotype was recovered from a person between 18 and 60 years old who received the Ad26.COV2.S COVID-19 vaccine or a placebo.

The CDR3 spells CSVVRQGHGYTF. CDR3 DNA: TGCAGCGTTGTTAGACAGGGGCACGGCTACACCTTC. V is TRBV29-1 and J is TRBJ1-2; 8 nucleotides match TRBD1. J was trimmed by 8 bases and V by 4 bases; bases with no gene match: 6. Germline lookup yields CDR1 SQVTM and CDR2 ANQGSEA. The CDR3 runs 12 residues.